This is a list of T cell receptor beta chains from one sample in a study of T cell changes during pregnancy in multiple sclerosis. Repertoires were generated with immunoSEQ multiplex PCR, while TCRdb's copy carries only in-frame clones and drops some. The sample lists approximately 100,000 clones; about 89% were seen once. This sample comprised peripheral blood, obtained after pregnancy. These receptors originate from a female donor with multiple sclerosis, enrolled in a pregnancy study. Each CDR3 is given with its conserved first and last residue. The D gene is left open where the match is weak. For some rows the clone size is stated as once, few or many, or as a class when expanded; others skip it.

>TRBV7-3|TRBJ2-7|NA|few
TGTGCCAGCAGCGAGGGGGTTGGGGAGGGCTACGAGCAGTACTTC
CASSEGVGEGYEQYF
>TRBV4-1|TRBJ1-2|NA|NA
TGCGCCAGCAGCCAACCTCAGGGATCCTGGGCTGGTAGGACCTTC
CASSQPQGSWAGRTF
>TRBV19|TRBJ2-2|NA|NA
TGTGCCAGTAGTACGTCGGTGGTAGGGGAGCTGTTTTTT
CASSTSVVGELFF
>TRBV10-3|TRBJ2-2|NA|NA
TGTGCCATCAGAGCAGGGCTGGAGGAGCTGTTTTTT
CAIRAGLEELFF
>TRBV29-1|TRBJ2-1|TRBD2|NA
TGCAGCGTTGAGCTAGCGGGGGGATGGAATGAGCAGTTCTTC
CSVELAGGWNEQFF
>TRBV9|TRBJ1-6|NA|few
TGTGCCAGCAACCCTGGCAACCTTTCACCCCTCCACTTT
CASNPGNLSPLHF
>TRBV9|TRBJ2-7|NA|NA
TGTGCCAGCAGCGTTACCGGCCGGGGCTACGAGCAGTACTTC
CASSVTGRGYEQYF
>TRBV2|TRBJ1-2|NA|once
TGTGCCAGCAGTCCCGGACAGAACTATGGCTACACCTTC
CASSPGQNYGYTF
>TRBV7-6|TRBJ2-7|NA|NA
TGTGCCAGCAGCTTAGGGGCTAAGGCCTCCTACGAGCAGTACTTC
CASSLGAKASYEQYF
>TRBV5-6|TRBJ2-4|TRBD1|NA
TGTGCCAGCAGCTATGATCCGGACAGGGCCTATTACATTCAGTACTTC
CASSYDPDRAYYIQYF
>TRBV27|TRBJ1-4|TRBD1|NA
TGTGCCAGCACGCACAGCAATCTTTTCAGAGGGACAGGGGCTGCAACTAATGAAAAACTGTTTTTT
CASTHSNLFRGTGAATNEKLFF
>TRBV4-1|TRBJ2-1|TRBD2|once
TGCGCCAGCAGCCAAGATAGGCTAGCGGGGTCCTACAATGAGCAGTTCTTC
CASSQDRLAGSYNEQFF
>TRBV27|TRBJ2-7|NA|NA
TGTGCCAGCAGTTTGGGGAGAGGGGAGCAGTACTTC
CASSLGRGEQYF
>TRBV25-1|TRBJ1-6|TRBD1|NA
TGTGCCAGCAGTAGGACAGGGAGGGCCTATAATTCACCCCTCCACTTT
CASSRTGRAYNSPLHF
>TRBV19|TRBJ1-2|NA|NA
TGTGCCAGTAGCCTCACATATGGCTACACCTTC
CASSLTYGYTF
>TRBV5-1|TRBJ2-7|NA|NA
TGCGCCAGTGCGCTGACAGGTGGGCCCTACGAGCAGTACTTC
CASALTGGPYEQYF
>TRBV25-1|TRBJ1-5|NA|NA
TGTGCCAGCAGTGAATCCCGACAGAGTAGCAATCAGCCCCAGCATTTT
CASSESRQSSNQPQHF
>TRBV9|TRBJ2-3|NA|NA
TGTGCCAGCAGCGTAAACCGGGGTACCTCGTTAAGTACAGATACGCAGTATTTT
CASSVNRGTSLSTDTQYF
>TRBV6-6|TRBJ2-1|TRBD2|NA
TGTGCCAGCGGCTCTAGCGGTGATTACAATGAGCAGTTCTTC
CASGSSGDYNEQFF
>TRBV6-5|TRBJ2-1|TRBD2|once
TGTGCCAGCAGTTCTAGCGGGGGGGCCAATGAGCAGTTCTTC
CASSSSGGANEQFF
>TRBV19|TRBJ1-4|NA|once
TGTGCCAGTAGTACCTGGAAGGGGGGGGAAGGTGAAAAACTGTTTTTT
CASSTWKGGEGEKLFF
>TRBV6-1|TRBJ1-4|NA|NA
TGTGCCAGCAGTGCCCAGGGGAACTCTAATGAAAAACTGTTTTTT
CASSAQGNSNEKLFF
>TRBV5-5|TRBJ1-5|NA|NA
TGTGCCAGCAGCCTGGGGGGGGATTTTCAGCCCCAGCATTTT
CASSLGGDFQPQHF
>TRBV5-4|TRBJ2-1|TRBD2|once
TGTGCCAGCAGCTTAAGGACTAGCGGGGGGGCTTACAATGAGCAGTTCTTC
CASSLRTSGGAYNEQFF
>TRBV11-3|TRBJ2-2|TRBD2|NA
TGTGCCAGCAGCGCTACCCCCCGGGGGGGCCGACCCGGGGAGCTGTTTTTT
CASSATPRGGRPGELFF
>TRBV15|TRBJ2-7|TRBD2|NA
TGTGCCACCAGCAGAGATCGACTAGCGGGGGGCGAGCAGTACTTC
CATSRDRLAGGEQYF
>TRBV2|TRBJ2-2|TRBD2|NA
TGTGCCAGCAGCGTAGAGGGACTAAAGAACACCGGGGAGCTGTTTTTT
CASSVEGLKNTGELFF
>TRBV30|TRBJ1-6|TRBD1|NA
TGTGCCTGGAGTTCGGGACAGGGAAATTCACCCCTCCACTTT
CAWSSGQGNSPLHF
>TRBV6-5|TRBJ2-3|NA|NA
TGTGCCAGCAGTTCTGTAGATACGCAGTATTTT
CASSSVDTQYF
>TRBV18|TRBJ2-1|NA|NA
TGTGCCAGCTCCGCCAGTGATAATGAGCAGTTCTTC
CASSASDNEQFF
>TRBV9|TRBJ1-3|NA|once
TGTGCCAGCAGCGTACTGGCTGGCCGCTCTGGAAACACCATATATTTT
CASSVLAGRSGNTIYF
>TRBV7-6|TRBJ2-5|NA|NA
TGTGCCAGCAGAATCGAAGAGACCCAGTACTTC
CASRIEETQYF